This T cell receptor (beta chain) comes out of a study of control samples from healthy donors and cancer patients. The protocol was immunoSEQ multiplex PCR, while the TCRdb copy is restricted to in-frame clones and leaves out a portion. The sample holds about 94,000 clones, 90% seen once. The CDR3 extends over 15 amino acids. Trimming cost V 1 base and J 2 bases; bases outside gene matches: 4. CDR1 is SSHAT, CDR2 FNYEAQ, per germline (reference sequence). Sequences were obtained from blood. The chain recombines TRBV7-7 with TRBJ2-7; 8 nucleotides match TRBD2. This TCR came from a woman aged 18-29 years in good health. In DNA, the CDR3 is TGTGCCAGCAGCTTAGGGCGGGGGGCCGCCTACGAGCAGTACTTC. Translating it yields CASSLGRGAAYEQYF.